These 9 T cell receptor beta chains share one sample of origin, sequenced in a study of T cell responses to AZD1222 COVID-19 vaccine. Here immunoSEQ multiplex PCR was the method, and the copy in TCRdb shows in-frame clones only, minus some. The sample shows around 100,000 clones, about 87% of them seen only once. The sequencing here drew on peripheral blood, taken on day 0 of AZD1222 vaccination. The receptors originated from an adult in good health.

The V gene is TRBV24-1, the J gene TRBJ2-3; D perhaps matches TRBD1 (5 bases). CDR3 size: 16 residues. The germline V gene encodes CDR1 KGHDR and CDR2 SFDVKD. V gave up 6 bases and J gave up 3 bases, with 18 bases separating them. The CDR3, as DNA: TGTGCCACCAGTCTTGGGGCTGGAAGGACGACAGATACGCAGTATTTT. Translation: CATSLGAGRTTDTQYF.

The chain employs TRBV28 and TRBJ1-4; D is undetermined. V lost 5 bases and J lost 0, with 10 bases in between. Germline V gives CDR1 MDHEN, CDR2 SYDVKM. CDR3 size: 15 residues. The CDR3 protein is CASSGRRATNEKLFF. In DNA, the CDR3 is TGTGCCAGCAGTGGCAGACGGGCAACTAATGAAAAACTGTTTTTT.

The chain is built from TRBV6-4 and TRBJ1-1; D unclear. The CDR3 sequence is 13 residues long. Germline V gene data show CDR1 as MRHNA and CDR2 as SNTAGT. V was cut by 2 bases and J by 1 base, with 5 bases left in between. CDR3 nucleotide sequence: TGTGCCAGCAGTGACAGTTGGAACACTGAAGCTTTCTTT. It codes for CASSDSWNTEAFF.

V is TRBV18 and J is TRBJ1-4; D is unresolved. The CDR3 length is 15 residues. The V end was cut by 6 bases, the J end by 7 bases, with 18 bases between. From germline, CDR1 is KGHSH and CDR2 LQKENI. The CDR3 coding sequence is TGTGCCAGCTCTACCGGAGGGCAAAGAGGTGAAAAACTGTTTTTT. Translating gives CASSTGGQRGEKLFF.

This chain uses TRBV5-8 with TRBJ2-4; D uncertain. Trimming shortened V by 3 bases and J by 3 bases, and 10 bases separated the two germline ends. The CDR3 is 14 amino acids. Germline CDR1 reads SGHTS; CDR2 reads YDEGEE. The CDR3 DNA is TGTGCCAGCAGCTCCAAGATGGGCAAAAACATTCAGTACTTC. It translates to CASSSKMGKNIQYF.

This clone is a singleton in its sample. The chain carries TRBV5-1 and TRBJ1-2; D gene unclear. From germline, CDR1 is SGHRS and CDR2 YFSETQ. Trimming left V 1 base short and J 1 base short, with 5 bases between. The CDR3 is made up of 13 amino acids. CDR3 protein: CASSLSINYGYTF. Here the CDR3 DNA reads TGCGCCAGCAGCTTGTCGATTAACTATGGCTACACCTTC.

DNA for the CDR3: TGTGCCACCAAAAGCTGGGCCCCAAGAAGGGAGCAGTACTTC. Encoded protein: CATKSWAPRREQYF. V is TRBV7-6 and J is TRBJ2-7; D not certain. This CDR3 is 14 amino acids long. Germline lookup yields CDR1 SGHVS and CDR2 FNYEAQ. The V end was cut by 10 bases, the J end by 7 bases, with 23 bases between.

The chain employs TRBV6-5 and TRBJ1-5; D gene unclear. Germline lookup yields CDR1 MNHEY and CDR2 SVGAGI. Trimming took 4 bases from V and 4 from J, leaving 8 bases between them. This CDR3 has 13 amino acids. The CDR3 coding sequence is TGTGCCAGCAGTTCTGGGGAAAATCAGCCCCAGCATTTT. This gives the protein CASSSGENQPQHF.

This chain uses TRBV5-4 with TRBJ1-2; unclear D gene. The V end was cut by 4 bases, the J end by 6 bases, with 10 bases between. Germline values: CDR1 SGHNT, CDR2 YYREEE (reference sequence). The CDR3 runs 12 residues. The CDR3 sequence is CASSIDSHGYTF. In DNA form, the CDR3 reads TGTGCCAGCAGCATAGACTCCCATGGCTACACCTTC.